This TCR beta chain was observed in a study of cytomegalovirus exposure and HLA in healthy donors. CDR3 length equals 15 residues. CDR1 and CDR2 from the germline V gene are SGHTA and FQGNSA. V lost 1 base to trimming and J lost 4 bases; unmatched junction nucleotides: 4. Primers for the PCR totalled 60 Vbeta and 13 Jbeta. TCRdb's table, derived via immunoSEQ multiplex PCR, lists solely in-frame clones and lacks some. The profile shows over 75,000 clones, around 80% of them singletons. This receptor was obtained from a woman aged 55-70 years in good health and CMV-seronegative. Source material: PBMCs. The rearrangement joins TRBV7-2 to TRBJ2-7; 10 bases are shared with TRBD2. The CDR3 region is CASSLGVAGGYEQYF. Here the CDR3 DNA reads TGTGCCAGCAGCTTAGGGGTAGCGGGGGGTTACGAGCAGTACTTC.